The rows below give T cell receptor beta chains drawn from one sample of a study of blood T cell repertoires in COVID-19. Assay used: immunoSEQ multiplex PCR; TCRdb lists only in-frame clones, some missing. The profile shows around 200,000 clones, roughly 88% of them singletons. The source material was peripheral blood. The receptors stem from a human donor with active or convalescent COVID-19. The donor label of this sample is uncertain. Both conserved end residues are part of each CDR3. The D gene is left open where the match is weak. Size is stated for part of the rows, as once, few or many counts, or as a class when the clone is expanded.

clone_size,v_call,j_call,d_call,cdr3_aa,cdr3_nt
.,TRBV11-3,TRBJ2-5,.,CASSLVGGVRETQYF,TGTGCCAGCAGCTTAGTAGGGGGAGTGCGAGAGACCCAGTACTTC
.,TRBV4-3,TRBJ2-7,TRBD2,CASSQVGGGPYEQYF,TGCGCCAGCAGCCAAGTGGGCGGGGGGCCCTACGAGCAGTACTTC
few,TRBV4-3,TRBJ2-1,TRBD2,CASSQGWLADGDEQFF,TGCGCCAGCAGCCAAGGATGGCTAGCGGATGGCGATGAGCAGTTCTTC
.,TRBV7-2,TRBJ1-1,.,CASRLWQGPNTEAFF,TGTGCCAGCAGGCTCTGGCAGGGGCCGAACACTGAAGCTTTCTTT
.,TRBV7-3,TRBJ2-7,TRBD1,CASSPGTASPYEQYF,TGTGCCAGCAGCCCCGGGACAGCGAGTCCCTACGAGCAGTACTTC
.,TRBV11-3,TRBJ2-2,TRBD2,CASSFLTSGSKGELFF,TGTGCCAGCAGCTTCTTGACTAGCGGGAGTAAGGGGGAGCTGTTTTTT
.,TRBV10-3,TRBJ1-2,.,CATQEAGGDYGYTF,TGTGCCACCCAAGAAGCGGGGGGCGACTATGGCTACACCTTC
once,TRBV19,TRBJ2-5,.,CASSQGSETQYF,TGTGCCAGTAGTCAGGGATCAGAGACCCAGTACTTC
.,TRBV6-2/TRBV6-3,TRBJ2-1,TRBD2,CASSFSGGPYNEQFF,TGTGCCAGCAGTTTTAGCGGGGGCCCCTACAATGAGCAGTTCTTC
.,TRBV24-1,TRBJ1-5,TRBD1,CATSEEGAAQPQHF,TGTGCCACCAGTGAGGAGGGGGCGGCTCAGCCCCAGCATTTT
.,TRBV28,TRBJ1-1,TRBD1,CASSSNTGGPEAFF,TGTGCCAGCAGTTCCAATACAGGGGGCCCTGAAGCTTTCTTT
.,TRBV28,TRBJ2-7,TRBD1,CASTTQSGGSYEQYF,TGTGCCAGCACCACCCAGTCAGGGGGATCCTACGAGCAGTACTTC
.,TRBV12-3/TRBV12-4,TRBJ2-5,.,CASSPQDSETQYF,TGTGCCAGCAGTCCGCAGGATTCGGAGACCCAGTACTTC
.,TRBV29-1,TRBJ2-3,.,CSVASTDTQYF,TGCAGCGTTGCTAGCACAGATACGCAGTATTTT
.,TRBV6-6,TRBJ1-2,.,CATSSGINYGYTF,TGTGCCACCTCCTCGGGGATTAACTATGGCTACACCTTC
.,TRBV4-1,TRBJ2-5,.,CASSPRGSHPQETQYF,TGCGCCAGCAGCCCTAGGGGGTCTCACCCACAAGAGACCCAGTACTTC
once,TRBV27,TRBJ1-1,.,CASRLGPGTSNTEAFF,TGTGCCAGCAGATTGGGACCCGGGACATCGAACACTGAAGCTTTCTTT
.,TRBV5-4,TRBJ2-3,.,CASRFTAGSTDTQYF,TGTGCCAGCAGATTTACAGCCGGCAGTACAGATACGCAGTATTTT
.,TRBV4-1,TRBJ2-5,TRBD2,CASSWGEAGGRETQYF,TGCGCCAGCAGCTGGGGGGAAGCGGGAGGTAGAGAGACCCAGTACTTC
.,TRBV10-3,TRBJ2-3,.,CAISDGGYTDTQYF,TGTGCCATCAGTGACGGGGGATACACAGATACGCAGTATTTT
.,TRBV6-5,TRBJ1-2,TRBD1,CASSYKGQGDGYTF,TGTGCCAGCAGCTATAAGGGGCAGGGGGATGGCTACACCTTC
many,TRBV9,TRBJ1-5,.,CASSVEPGSNQPQHF,TGTGCCAGCAGCGTAGAACCAGGGAGCAATCAGCCCCAGCATTTT
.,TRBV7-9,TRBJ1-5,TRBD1,CASSAGTAGDQPQHF,TGTGCCAGCAGCGCGGGGACAGCGGGTGACCAGCCCCAGCATTTT
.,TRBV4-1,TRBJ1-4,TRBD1,CASSRTPQDRYYEKLFF,TGCGCCAGCAGCCGGACCCCCCAGGACAGGTACTATGAAAAACTGTTTTTT
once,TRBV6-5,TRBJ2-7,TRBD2,CASNLASGGPHEQYF,TGTGCCAGCAACCTCGCTAGCGGGGGGCCCCACGAGCAGTACTTC
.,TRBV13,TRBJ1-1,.,CASSLGRGVEAFF,TGTGCCAGCAGCTTAGGCAGGGGAGTTGAAGCTTTCTTT
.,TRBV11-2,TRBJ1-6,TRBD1,CASSSGDRDGSPLHF,TGTGCCAGCAGCTCTGGGGACAGGGACGGATCACCCCTCCACTTT
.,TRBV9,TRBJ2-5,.,CASSVDGEQETQYF,TGTGCCAGCAGCGTAGACGGGGAACAAGAGACCCAGTACTTC
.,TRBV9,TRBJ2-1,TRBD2,CASSEGILADPLSEQFF,TGTGCCAGCAGCGAGGGGATACTAGCGGACCCCCTCAGTGAGCAGTTCTTC
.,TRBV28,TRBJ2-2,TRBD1,CASSFPYDRGSGELFF,TGTGCCAGCAGTTTCCCATACGACAGGGGGTCCGGGGAGCTGTTTTTT
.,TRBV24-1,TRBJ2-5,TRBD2,CATSDSSGGAGETQYF,TGTGCCACCAGTGACTCTAGCGGGGGGGCAGGAGAGACCCAGTACTTC
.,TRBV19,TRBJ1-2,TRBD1,CASRSGTGFGDTYGYTF,TGTGCCAGTAGGTCCGGGACAGGGTTTGGGGACACTTATGGCTACACCTTC
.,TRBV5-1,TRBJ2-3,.,CASSLSATQGADTQYF,TGCGCCAGCAGCTTGTCGGCTACCCAAGGGGCAGATACGCAGTATTTT
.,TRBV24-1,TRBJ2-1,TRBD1,CATSDPGQGRANEQFF,TGTGCCACCAGTGACCCCGGACAGGGAAGGGCAAATGAGCAGTTCTTC
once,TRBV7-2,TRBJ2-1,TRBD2,CASSSPRGNNEQFF,TGTGCCAGCAGCTCTCCGCGGGGGAACAATGAGCAGTTCTTC
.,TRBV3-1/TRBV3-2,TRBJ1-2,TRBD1,CASSQGGTGSNYGYTF,TGTGCCAGCAGCCAAGGGGGGACAGGATCTAACTATGGCTACACCTTC
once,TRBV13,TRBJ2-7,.,CASSTWLEGQPYEQYF,TGTGCCAGCAGCACCTGGCTGGAGGGACAGCCCTACGAGCAGTACTTC
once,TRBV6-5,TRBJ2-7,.,CASSLYLNQYF,TGTGCCAGCAGTTTGTATCTAAATCAGTACTTC
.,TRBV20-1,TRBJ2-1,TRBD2,CSASPLAGVYNEQFF,TGCAGTGCTAGTCCACTAGCGGGAGTCTACAATGAGCAGTTCTTC
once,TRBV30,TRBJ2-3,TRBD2,CAWRIVIGGGLAYTDTQYF,TGTGCCTGGAGAATAGTTATAGGTGGGGGACTAGCCTACACAGATACGCAGTATTTT
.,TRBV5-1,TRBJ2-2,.,CASSSGYGGVRTGELFF,TGCGCCAGCAGCTCCGGGTATGGAGGGGTGAGGACCGGGGAGCTGTTTTTT